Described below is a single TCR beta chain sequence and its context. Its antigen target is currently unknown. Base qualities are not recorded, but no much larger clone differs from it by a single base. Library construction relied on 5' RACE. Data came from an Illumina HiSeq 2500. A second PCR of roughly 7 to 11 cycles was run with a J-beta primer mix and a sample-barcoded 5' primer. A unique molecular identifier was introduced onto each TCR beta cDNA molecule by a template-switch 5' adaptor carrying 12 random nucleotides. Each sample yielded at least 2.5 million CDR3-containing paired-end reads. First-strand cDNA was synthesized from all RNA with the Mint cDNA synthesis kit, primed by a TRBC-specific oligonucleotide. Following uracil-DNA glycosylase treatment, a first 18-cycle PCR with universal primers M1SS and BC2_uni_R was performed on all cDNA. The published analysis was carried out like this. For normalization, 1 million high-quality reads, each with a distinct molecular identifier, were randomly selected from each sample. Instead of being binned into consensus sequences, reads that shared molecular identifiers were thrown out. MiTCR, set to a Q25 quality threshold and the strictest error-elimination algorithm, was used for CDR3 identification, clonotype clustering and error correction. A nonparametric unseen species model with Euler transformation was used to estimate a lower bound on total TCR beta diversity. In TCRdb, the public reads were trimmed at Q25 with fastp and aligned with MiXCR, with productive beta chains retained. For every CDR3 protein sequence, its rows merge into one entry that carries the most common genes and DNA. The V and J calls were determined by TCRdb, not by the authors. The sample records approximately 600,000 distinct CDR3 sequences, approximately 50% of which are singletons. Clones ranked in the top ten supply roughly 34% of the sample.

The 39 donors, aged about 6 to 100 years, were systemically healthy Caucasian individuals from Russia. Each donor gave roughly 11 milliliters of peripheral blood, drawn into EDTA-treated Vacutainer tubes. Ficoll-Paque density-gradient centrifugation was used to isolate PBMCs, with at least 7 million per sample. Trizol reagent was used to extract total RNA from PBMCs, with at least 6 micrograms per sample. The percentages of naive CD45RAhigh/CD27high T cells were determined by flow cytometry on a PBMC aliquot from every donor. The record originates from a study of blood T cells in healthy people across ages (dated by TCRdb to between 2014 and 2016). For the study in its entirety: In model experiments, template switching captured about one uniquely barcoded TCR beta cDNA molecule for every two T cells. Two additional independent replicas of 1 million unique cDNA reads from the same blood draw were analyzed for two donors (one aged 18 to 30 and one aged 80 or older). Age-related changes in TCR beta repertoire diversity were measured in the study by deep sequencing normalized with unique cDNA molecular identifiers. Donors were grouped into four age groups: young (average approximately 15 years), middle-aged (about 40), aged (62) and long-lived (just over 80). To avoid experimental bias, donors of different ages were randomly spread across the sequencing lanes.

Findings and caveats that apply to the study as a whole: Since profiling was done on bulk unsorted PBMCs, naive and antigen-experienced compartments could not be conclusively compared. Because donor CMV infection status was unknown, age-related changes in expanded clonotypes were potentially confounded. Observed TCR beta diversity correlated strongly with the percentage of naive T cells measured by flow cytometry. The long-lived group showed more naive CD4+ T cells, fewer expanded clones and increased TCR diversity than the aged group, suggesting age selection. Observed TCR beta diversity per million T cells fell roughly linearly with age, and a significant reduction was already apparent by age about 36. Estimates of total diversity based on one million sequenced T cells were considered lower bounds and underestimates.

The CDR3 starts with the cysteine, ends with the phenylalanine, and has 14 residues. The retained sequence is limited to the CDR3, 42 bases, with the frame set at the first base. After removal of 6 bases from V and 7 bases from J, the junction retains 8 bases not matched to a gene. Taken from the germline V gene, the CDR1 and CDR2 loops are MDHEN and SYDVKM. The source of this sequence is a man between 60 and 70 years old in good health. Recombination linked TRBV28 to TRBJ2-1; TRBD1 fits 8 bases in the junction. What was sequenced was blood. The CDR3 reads CASRSRDRYNEQFF. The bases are TGTGCCAGCAGAAGCAGGGACAGGTATAATGAGCAGTTCTTC.